The sequence of this T cell receptor (beta chain) was determined in a study of blood T cell repertoires in COVID-19. As for the study in general: Acute and convalescent COVID-19 specimens originated in the United States, Italy and Spain. PBMCs, B-cell-depleted T cells, or T cells provided the cDNA or gDNA that made up the material.

The CDR3 sequence is 18 residues long. V trimming: 4 bases; J trimming: 4 bases; junction bases outside the gene matches: 7. Germline V gene sequence: CDR1 SGHRS, CDR2 YFSETQ. The protocol was immunoSEQ multiplex PCR, while the TCRdb copy is restricted to in-frame clones and leaves out a portion. This repertoire shows 180,000 or so clones, approximately 83% found once; its top ten account for about 8.2%. Sequencing was carried out using peripheral blood. This chain joins TRBV5-1 and TRBJ2-6, with 14 bases lining up with TRBD2. The clonotype was recovered from a man in his 60s with acute or convalescent COVID-19. CDR3 in amino acids: CASSGGLAGASGANVLTF. The CDR3 DNA follows: TGCGCCAGCAGCGGGGGACTAGCGGGAGCATCCGGGGCCAACGTCCTGACTTTC. The full variable domain, completed using reference TRBV5-1 and TRBJ2-6, is KAGVTQTPRYLIKTRGQQVTLSCSPISGHRSVSWYQQTPGQGLQFLFEYFSETQRNKGNFPGRFSGRQFSNSRSEMNVSTLELGDSALYLCASSGGLAGASGANVLTFGAGSRLTVL.